This record covers a single T cell receptor (beta chain). Its antigen is not known. Profiling of TCR beta VDJ combinations and CDR3 sequences used genomic DNA as template. Using its own MiXCR run on the reads, TCRdb lists one record per CDR3 protein. The table has under 250,000 distinct CDR3 sequences, around half seen once. This entry belongs to a study of CD8+CD57+ T cells in acquired aplastic anemia. As for the study in general: Each DNA sample taken from sorted CD4+ and CD8+ cells came to about 3.2 ug on average. Overall study findings and caveats: Common to patients and controls were 25 to 30 CD8+ CDR3 sequences. CD8+ Simpson's diversity showed no significant patient-control difference.

The ends were cut back, 2 bases at V and 7 bases at J, with 15 bases in the middle. This CDR3 has 16 residues. Germline lookup yields CDR1 MNHEY and CDR2 SMNVEV (reference sequence). Previously, flow cytometry had revealed CD8+CD57+ cell expansion in the patients chosen for sequencing. With no exception, the patients had severe acquired aplastic anemia. The TCR was taken from a human donor with aplastic anemia. The sequenced sample was sorted CD4+, CD8+, or CD8+CD57+ T cells (not recorded which) from PBMCs. This chain links TRBV27 with TRBJ1-6; possibly TRBD1 for D (5 bases). The CDR3 reads CASSLTPQGSNSPLHF. CDR3 nucleotides: TGTGCCAGCAGTTTAACTCCCCAGGGTTCCAATTCACCCCTCCACTTT.